This record covers a single T cell receptor (beta chain). Its target is not known. The CDR3 loop spans 13 amino acids. Per germline, CDR1 LNHNV and CDR2 YYDKDF (reference sequence). V lost 2 bases and J 4 bases, leaving 6 bases between the germline ends. The data are from a study of cytomegalovirus exposure and HLA in healthy donors. Overall study findings and caveats: It was in a later analysis that TCR association rates were seen to vary by HLA locus, highest for DRB1 and lowest for HLA-C.

This PCR relied on a set of 60 Vbeta primers and 13 Jbeta primers. Profiling relied on immunoSEQ multiplex PCR, and the TCRdb table lists in-frame clones only, not all of them. The profile shows some 150,000 clones, roughly 76% of them singletons. Sequencing was performed on PBMCs. The chain links TRBV15 to TRBJ2-1, with D unresolved. The source of this sequence is a woman aged 45-59 years in good health and CMV-seronegative. In DNA, the CDR3 is TGTGCCACCAGCAGAAAAACATACAATGAGCAGTTCTTC. It encodes CATSRKTYNEQFF.